This entry concerns a single T cell receptor (beta chain). What it recognizes is unknown. Germline V gene lookup returns CDR1 ENHRY and CDR2 SYGVKD. After removal of 5 bases from V and 1 base from J, the junction contained 6 bases not matched to a gene. This CDR3 contains 15 residues. This specimen comes from a study of T cells after yellow fever vaccination. Points from the study as a whole: Most clones from primary vaccination were detected again post-booster (96% CD4, 88% CD8). One caveat is that FACS-sorted repertoires could contain abundant clonotypes contaminating from the bulk population.

TCR cDNA, made by 5'RACE template switching, carried an added universal primer site and UMIs. Using its own MiXCR run on the 5' RACE reads, TCRdb lists one record per CDR3 protein. The sample includes 400,000 or so distinct CDR3 sequences, approximately 10% seen only once; the top ten take roughly a sixth. This chain uses TRBV10-3 with TRBJ2-3; 7 positions agree with TRBD1. The specimen comprised PBMCs, sampled on the day of the first yellow fever vaccination. This clonotype originated in a man younger than 30 who received the YFV17D yellow fever vaccine. The CDR3 DNA sequence: TGTGCCATCAGTCGACTACAGGGGCGCACAGATACGCAGTATTTT. Protein product: CAISRLQGRTDTQYF.